The 2 T cell receptor beta chains reported below all come from one sample, sequenced in a study of blood T cell repertoires in COVID-19. Method: immunoSEQ multiplex PCR; TCRdb's copy keeps in-frame clones and lacks some. The profile covers fewer than 200,000 clones, with 70% to 90% appearing a single time and around 1.9% taken by the ten largest. The sequenced material came from peripheral blood. These receptors came from a man aged 18 to 30 who had recovered from COVID-19.

V is TRBV6-5 and J is TRBJ2-7, with TRBD1 identical over 9 bases. Losses at the gene ends were 5 bases for V and 6 bases for J; bases not matched to a gene: 8. CDR1 and CDR2 (germline): MNHEY, SVGAGI. The CDR3 covers 14 residues. The CDR3 coding sequence is TGTGCCAGCAGTACGGGACAGGGAAGGGGCGAGCAGTACTTC. It yields the protein CASSTGQGRGEQYF.

The V and J genes are TRBV7-8 and TRBJ2-1, with a weak D call TRBD2 (5 bases). The germline V and J ends were trimmed by 5 bases and 10 bases, with 9 bases remaining between them. Germline V lookup: CDR1 SGHVS, CDR2 FQNEAQ. The CDR3 is made up of 11 amino acids. CDR3 residues: CASSPRLEQFF. CDR3 nucleotides: TGTGCCAGCAGCCCCCGACTAGAGCAGTTCTTC.